The T cell receptor beta chain under discussion was sequenced for a study of blood T cell repertoires in COVID-19. Study-level background: Specimens from acute and convalescent COVID-19 originated in the United States, Italy and Spain. The cDNA or gDNA used as material had been derived from T cells, B-cell-depleted T cells, or PBMCs.

This clone was observed a single time. Germline V gives CDR1 SNHLY, CDR2 FYNNEI. This CDR3 has 13 amino acids. V lost 6 bases to trimming and J lost 0 bases, with 7 bases between them. In terms of age and location, participants ranged from about 18 to 90 years and lived in roughly 22 US areas. As originally analysed: Estimation of nucleated cell counts was performed using reference gene primer amplification. Here immunoSEQ multiplex PCR was the method, and the copy in TCRdb shows in-frame clones only, minus some. D and trimming were read from the DNA, whereas the V and J calls and clone size are those reported in that table. The sample carries about 250,000 clones, roughly 85% recorded once.

The chain is built from TRBV2 and TRBJ2-3; D is uncertain. The TCR was taken from a woman between 50 and 59 years old with acute COVID-19. The sample taken for sequencing was PBMCs or T cells enriched from blood (not recorded which). CDR3 in DNA: TGTGCCAGCAGCATCAAAAGCACAGATACGCAGTATTTT. The encoded protein is CASSIKSTDTQYF.